Sequencing of this T cell receptor (beta chain) was carried out in a study of T and B cells in COVID-19 patients. Study overall: Blood was sampled from COVID-19 patients who were either actively infected or recovered. The recovered patients had mostly mild to moderate COVID-19 with outpatient management. Active-infection patients were older, median roughly 65 years, than recovered patients, median approximately 35 years. Findings and limits, study-wide: In COVID-19 patients, T cell receptor beta variable and joining gene use was reportedly strongly skewed.

CDR1 SGHKS and CDR2 YYEKEE come from the germline V gene (reference sequence). The CDR3 sequence is 14 residues long. V gave up 3 bases and J gave up 7 bases; unmatched junction bases: 9. In its sample, this clonotype is medium-sized. What it binds is not known. Multiplex PCR with BIOMED2 TRB-A/B primer pools amplified TRB rearrangements. TCRdb redid the calling of the multiplex PCR reads with MiXCR, one entry per CDR3 protein. The sample contains thousands of distinct CDR3 sequences, 33% of which appear only once. From blood, about 250-500 ng of genomic DNA served as TRB template. The sample comprised blood. The genes are TRBV5-5 and TRBJ2-7; 8 nucleotides match TRBD2. The TCR sequence derives from a human donor who had recovered from COVID-19. The CDR3 is CASSWLPGLEEQYF. CDR3 sequence (DNA): TGTGCCAGCAGCTGGCTACCGGGACTAGAGGAGCAGTACTTC.